This entry describes one TCR beta chain. What it binds is not known. Trimming stripped 3 bases from V and 2 bases from J, with 8 bases between. Germline assignment: CDR1 SGHDN and CDR2 FVKESK. This CDR3 contains 13 residues. The data originate from a study of a mutant IDH1 vaccine in newly diagnosed glioma. Regarding time point: week 47, end of study. Mutant IDH1 20-mer peptide, at 300 ug, made up each vaccine dose, with topical imiquimod. Each astrocytoma in the donors was new, WHO grade 3 or 4, IDH1-mutant and ATRX-lost. Produced via immunoSEQ multiplex PCR; TCRdb's table is partial and in-frame only. Of tens of thousands of clones in the sample, about 79% were seen once.

The material was PBMCs, obtained from a glioma patient whose treatment included an IDH1 peptide vaccine. This receptor was taken from a middle-aged man with glioma. The rearrangement joins TRBV14 to TRBJ2-7; perhaps TRBD1 as D (6 bases). The CDR3 reads CASSHQGPYEQYF. The CDR3 nucleotides read TGTGCCAGCAGCCATCAGGGGCCCTACGAGCAGTACTTC.